These 30 T cell receptor beta chains came from one sample sequenced in a study of T cells in Graves' hyperthyroidism and ophthalmopathy. Using RNA transcripts as the source, TCR beta CDR3 regions were amplified. TCR CDR3 underwent first-round RT-PCR with the HTBI primer set. In TCRdb, the multiplex PCR reads were re-called with MiXCR into one record per CDR3 protein. The table lists hundreds of thousands of distinct CDR3 sequences, approximately 17% of them singletons, with roughly a sixth in the top ten. The sequenced sample was blood. The receptor source for this set is a woman under 30 with Graves' ophthalmopathy.

This clonotype has just a few counts. The V gene is TRBV7-3, the J gene TRBJ2-5; 9 nucleotides line up with TRBD2. J was trimmed by 5 bases and V by 2 bases; bases with no gene match: 12. The CDR3 totals 17 residues. CDR1 SGHTA and CDR2 FQGTGA come from the germline V gene. CDR3 sequence: CASSLWVAGGPQETQYF. In DNA form, the CDR3 reads TGTGCCAGCAGCTTATGGGTGGCGGGAGGGCCGCAGGAGACCCAGTACTTC.

V gene TRBV6-2 or TRBV6-3 combines with J gene TRBJ1-5; perhaps TRBD1 as D (5 bases). The CDR3 spans 14 residues. Germline loops: CDR1 MNHEY, CDR2 SVGEGT. V was pared by 5 bases and J by 4 bases, with 12 bases between. Here the CDR3 reads CASSRGTENQPQHF. The CDR3 region has the DNA TGTGCCAGCAGTCGAGGGACGGAAAATCAGCCCCAGCATTTT.

On this clonotype itself: It may be a read error: a sequence one base away is much more abundant. This sequence joins TRBV10-3 and TRBJ1-5; D is unclear. The CDR3 covers 15 residues. CDR1 ENHRY and CDR2 SYGVKD come from the germline V gene. The CDR3 DNA reads as TGTGCCGTCAGTGAGTCGGGGAGGGAGAATCAGCCCCAGCATTTT. Residues: CAVSESGRENQPQHF.

The V call is TRBV11-2, the J call TRBJ2-3, with 10 bases identical to TRBD2. The V gene's germline CDR1 is SGHAT and CDR2 FQNNGV. The CDR3 loop spans 19 amino acids. Trimming cost V 6 bases and J 1 base; bases outside gene matches: 16. This CDR3 reads CASSGTGPSGRGGTDTQYF. The CDR3 DNA reads as TGTGCCAGCAGTGGGACAGGCCCTAGCGGGAGAGGGGGCACAGATACGCAGTATTTT.

This clonotype was observed at least ten times. This sequence joins TRBV28 and TRBJ2-4; D unresolved. This CDR3 spans 13 amino acids. Per germline, CDR1 MDHEN and CDR2 SYDVKM. With 2 bases removed from V and 5 bases from J, the gap between germline ends came to 7 bases. The CDR3 loop is CASSLSGENIQYF. CDR3 nucleotide sequence: TGTGCCAGCAGTTTAAGTGGGGAAAACATTCAGTACTTC.

This clonotype was detected many times. The chain is built from TRBV6-1 and TRBJ1-5, with D perhaps matching TRBD1 (6 bases). The germline gives CDR1 MNHNS, CDR2 SASEGT. V was shortened by 5 bases and J by 6 bases, with 14 bases between the two germline ends. This CDR3 has 14 amino acids. This CDR3 is CASSLKGVPQPQHF. The CDR3 DNA reads TGTGCCAGCAGTCTAAAGGGGGTGCCTCAGCCCCAGCATTTT.

In its sample, this clonotype was seen many times. The chain's CDR3 is CAIKDRSNTGELFF. The CDR3 region has the DNA TGTGCCATCAAGGACAGGTCGAACACCGGGGAGCTGTTTTTT. This chain links TRBV19 with TRBJ2-2; 7 bases align to TRBD1. The trim removed 10 bases at V and 0 bases at J, leaving 5 bases unmatched. The length of the CDR3 is 14 residues. Germline V CDR1 and CDR2: LNHDA, SQIVND (reference sequence).

The sample holds many counts of this clonotype. The chain combines TRBV30 with TRBJ1-1; D not resolved. There are 13 residues in the CDR3. Trimming removed 1 base from V and 1 base from J, with 7 bases in between. Per the germline V gene, CDR1 is GTSNPN and CDR2 is SVGIG (reference sequence). This CDR3 reads CAWSGRSNTEAFF. The CDR3 region has the DNA TGTGCCTGGAGTGGCAGGTCGAACACTGAAGCTTTCTTT.

This clonotype was seen a handful of times. This CDR3 is CATSRDLGGRYNEQFF. CDR3 in DNA: TGTGCCACCAGCAGAGATTTAGGTGGCCGCTACAATGAGCAGTTCTTC. The V gene is TRBV15, the J gene TRBJ2-1; unclear D gene. Trimming shortened V by 0 bases and J by 3 bases, and 12 bases separated the two germline ends. Germline V gives CDR1 LNHNV, CDR2 YYDKDF (reference sequence). The CDR3 runs to 16 residues. Looking up the rest from reference TRBV15 and TRBJ2-1 gives the full variable domain: DAMVIQNPRYQVTQFGKPVTLSCSQTLNHNVMYWYQQKSSQAPKLLFHYYDKDFNNEADTPDNFQSRRPNTSFCFLDIRSPGLGDTAMYLCATSRDLGGRYNEQFFGPGTRLTVL.

The chain carries TRBV27 and TRBJ2-1; D not certain. The length of the CDR3 is 13 residues. V was clipped by 0 bases and J by 12 bases, with 12 bases between them. CDR1 MNHEY and CDR2 SMNVEV come from the germline V gene (reference sequence). The DNA of the CDR3 is TGTGCCAGCAGTTTATCGATCGGGTTAGGGCAGTTCTTC. Protein sequence: CASSLSIGLGQFF.

The rearrangement links TRBV28 to TRBJ2-7; 12 nucleotides align to TRBD1. V was clipped by 2 bases and J by 2 bases; unmatched bases: 10. This CDR3 is 18 amino acids long. Germline loops: CDR1 MDHEN, CDR2 SYDVKM. The CDR3 reads CASSLPGTGGRWTYEQYF. The CDR3 region has the DNA TGTGCCAGCAGTTTACCAGGGACAGGGGGCCGGTGGACCTACGAGCAGTACTTC.

This clonotype showed up many times. The rearrangement links TRBV3-1 to TRBJ2-1; D is possibly TRBD2 (6 bases). Germline CDR1 reads LGHDT; CDR2 reads YNNKEL (reference sequence). The CDR3 consists of 15 residues. Trimming left V 8 bases short and J 4 bases short, with 18 bases between. The CDR3 nucleotides read TGTGCCAGCTCAGGCCTGAGGAGGGAATACAATGAGCAGTTCTTC. Its translation: CASSGLRREYNEQFF.

The sample holds many counts of this clonotype. The chain couples TRBV7-2 to TRBJ2-3; TRBD2 matches 7 bases. V lost 3 bases and J lost 6; bases outside the gene matches: 9. CDR3 size: 15 residues. CDR1 SGHTA and CDR2 FQGNSA come from the germline V gene. The CDR3 loop is CASSFGGGPDDTQYF. The CDR3 bases are TGTGCCAGCAGCTTTGGGGGAGGGCCGGACGATACGCAGTATTTT.

This clonotype was observed at least ten times. J is TRBJ1-2 and V is TRBV4-1; the D gene is possibly TRBD1 (5 bases). V dropped 9 bases and J dropped 2 bases, with 19 bases sitting between them. Germline V gene data show CDR1 as MGHRA and CDR2 as YSYEKL. The CDR3 length is 15 residues. Here the CDR3 DNA reads TGCGCCAGTTCCCGAGAGGGTCGGGGGAACTATGGCTACACCTTC. Protein product: CASSREGRGNYGYTF.

V and J are TRBV6-1 and TRBJ2-1, with D perhaps TRBD2 (6 bases). Per the germline V gene, CDR1 is MNHNS and CDR2 is SASEGT. Deletions cut 7 bases from V and 7 bases from J, with 14 bases between. The CDR3 sequence is 13 residues long. The CDR3 nucleotides read TGTGCCAGCATGGGGGGTGGCGGGAATGAGCAGTTCTTC. Encoded protein: CASMGGGGNEQFF.

CDR3: CASSYEGFSEAFF. CDR3 DNA sequence: TGTGCCAGCAGTTACGAGGGATTCTCTGAAGCTTTCTTT. The chain recombines TRBV6-7 with TRBJ1-1; no clear D. TRBV6-7 is an ORF for which the function is uncertain. There are 13 residues in the CDR3. The germline V and J ends were trimmed by 2 bases and 6 bases, with 10 bases remaining between them.

This clonotype was recorded at least ten times. The rearrangement links TRBV7-8 to TRBJ2-3; D unclear. Trimming stripped 6 bases from V and 0 bases from J, with 10 bases between. The CDR3 is 14 residues long. Germline V gene data show CDR1 as SGHVS and CDR2 as FQNEAQ. CDR3 region: CASSTERSTDTQYF. CDR3 nucleotides: TGTGCCAGCAGTACAGAACGTAGCACAGATACGCAGTATTTT.

There are many counts of this clonotype. The chain couples TRBV5-1 to TRBJ2-7, with TRBD2 matching 11 bases. The length of the CDR3 is 14 residues. Germline V gene lookup returns CDR1 SGHRS and CDR2 YFSETQ. With V trimmed by 6 bases and J by 6 bases, 8 bases remained unmatched. As DNA, the CDR3 is TGCGCCAGCACCCCGACTAGCGGGATCTCCGAGCAGTACTTC. Protein sequence: CASTPTSGISEQYF.

This chain joins TRBV19 and TRBJ1-2; D gene uncertain. V shed 7 bases and J shed 0 bases, with 15 bases lying between them. The CDR3 spans 15 residues. CDR1 and CDR2 (germline): LNHDA, SQIVND (reference sequence). The CDR3 reads CASTLRAGANYGYTF. CDR3 DNA sequence: TGTGCCAGTACCCTGCGGGCAGGAGCTAACTATGGCTACACCTTC.

This clonotype was detected ten times or more. The rearrangement uses TRBV11-2 and TRBJ2-1, with no clear D. The V end lost 5 bases, the J end lost 4 bases, and 12 bases lay between the germline ends. The germline V gene encodes CDR1 SGHAT and CDR2 FQNNGV. This CDR3 region has 14 residues. CDR3: CASSAADRYNEQFF. Here the CDR3 DNA reads TGTGCCAGCAGCGCGGCGGATAGGTACAATGAGCAGTTCTTC.

This clonotype occurred many times. V is TRBV6-1 and J is TRBJ1-2; D unclear. CDR1 and CDR2 from the germline V gene are MNHNS and SASEGT. This CDR3 has 13 residues. V was trimmed by 0 bases and J by 7 bases, leaving 9 bases between them. The CDR3 region is CASSEAWESGYTF. The CDR3 DNA sequence: TGTGCCAGCAGTGAAGCGTGGGAGAGTGGCTACACCTTC.

The sample holds a few counts of this clonotype. A much larger clone differs from this one at a single base, so this may be a read error. The rearrangement uses TRBV2 and TRBJ2-1; weak D call: TRBD1 (5 bases). This CDR3 spans 12 amino acids. Germline lookup yields CDR1 SNHLY and CDR2 FYNNEI. The V end was cut by 4 bases, the J end by 9 bases, with 10 bases between. CDR3 DNA: TGTGCCAGCAGTGGGGCAGGGATTGAGCAGTTCTTC. Encoded protein: CASSGAGIEQFF.

This clonotype was recorded many times. The chain links TRBV5-1 to TRBJ1-1; TRBD1 matches 7 bases. This CDR3 region has 15 residues. The V and J ends lost 3 bases and 1 base, in that order; junction bases with no gene match: 6. The germline gives CDR1 SGHRS, CDR2 YFSETQ. CDR3: CASSSTRTGNTEAFF. CDR3 coding DNA: TGCGCCAGCAGCTCGACGCGGACAGGGAACACTGAAGCTTTCTTT.

This clonotype was observed a handful of times. This chain connects TRBV10-2 to TRBJ1-3; the D gene is possibly TRBD1 (5 bases). This CDR3 is 16 amino acids long. Trimming left V 6 bases short and J 4 bases short, with 19 bases between. The germline gives CDR1 WSHSY, CDR2 SAAADI. The CDR3 reads CASSDIERAGGNTIYF. The CDR3 DNA sequence: TGCGCCAGCAGCGACATCGAGAGAGCAGGGGGAAACACCATATATTTT.

This clonotype was counted at least ten times. The genes are TRBV19 and TRBJ1-1; D gene ambiguous. V was shortened by 3 bases and J by 1 base, with 6 bases between the two germline ends. CDR1 and CDR2 (germline): LNHDA, SQIVND (reference sequence). CDR3 size: 13 residues. CDR3 residues: CASSIDPNTEAFF. In DNA, the CDR3 is TGTGCCAGTAGTATTGATCCGAACACTGAAGCTTTCTTT.

The CDR3 protein is CASTRGAPQSEQYF. The CDR3 bases are TGTGCCAGCACCCGAGGGGCCCCTCAAAGCGAGCAGTACTTC. The genes are TRBV6-1 and TRBJ2-7; perhaps D is TRBD1 or TRBD2 (5 bases each). Trimming removed 7 bases from V and 6 bases from J, with 19 bases in between. CDR3 length: 14 amino acids. Germline CDR1 MNHNS, CDR2 SASEGT.

Comment on this clonotype: A much larger clone differs by one base, so this may be a read error. This sequence joins TRBV20-1 and TRBJ1-4; D unresolved. In germline, CDR1 is DFQATT, CDR2 SNEGSKA (reference sequence). Trimming cost V 7 bases and J 6 bases, with 9 bases left between them. The CDR3 totals 11 residues. DNA of the CDR3: TGCAGTGGGGGAGCCGATGAAAAACTGTTTTTT. This encodes CSGGADEKLFF.

The V gene is TRBV10-2, the J gene TRBJ2-3, with 13 nucleotides matching TRBD2. CDR3 length equals 16 residues. The junction had 10 bases not matched to a gene; V was cut back by 6 bases and J by 7 bases. Germline-derived CDR1 and CDR2 are WSHSY and SAAADI. Here the CDR3 reads CASSLRLAGGLNTQYF. The CDR3 DNA follows: TGCGCCAGCAGCCTTAGACTAGCGGGGGGTTTAAATACGCAGTATTTT.

This clonotype showed up many times. In nucleotides, the CDR3 is TGCAGTGCTAGCTCCGGAACAGACGGGAATTCACCCCTCCACTTT. Its protein is CSASSGTDGNSPLHF. This chain uses TRBV20-1 with TRBJ1-6; D call uncertain. The CDR3 is 15 amino acids. Germline V lookup: CDR1 DFQATT, CDR2 SNEGSKA (reference sequence). Trimming took 3 bases from V and 7 from J, leaving 16 bases between them.

This clonotype was observed a handful of times. V is TRBV7-9 and J is TRBJ2-1; 8 bases align to TRBD2. Germline loops: CDR1 SEHNR, CDR2 FQNEAQ (reference sequence). The CDR3 has 16 residues. Germline trimming cut 4 bases from V and 7 bases from J; bases unmatched to any gene: 12. The CDR3 DNA reads as TGTGCCAGCAGCTCTACTCTCGGACTAGCCTTGAATGAGCAGTTCTTC. It specifies CASSSTLGLALNEQFF. The full variable domain, with the rest looked up from reference TRBV7-9 and TRBJ2-1, is DTGVSQNPRHKITKRGQNVTFRCDPISEHNRLYWYRQTLGQGPEFLTYFQNEAQLEKSRLLSDRFSAERPKGSFSTLEIQRTEQGDSAMYLCASSSTLGLALNEQFFGPGTRLTVL.